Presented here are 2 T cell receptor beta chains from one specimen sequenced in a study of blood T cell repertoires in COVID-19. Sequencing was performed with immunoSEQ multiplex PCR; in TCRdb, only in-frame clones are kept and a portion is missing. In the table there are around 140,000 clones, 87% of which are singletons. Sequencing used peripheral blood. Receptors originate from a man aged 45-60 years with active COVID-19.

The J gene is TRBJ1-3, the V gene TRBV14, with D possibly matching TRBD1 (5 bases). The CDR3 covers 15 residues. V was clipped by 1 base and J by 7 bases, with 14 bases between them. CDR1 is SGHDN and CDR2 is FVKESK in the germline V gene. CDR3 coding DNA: TGTGCCAGCAGCCAAGTAGCAGGGTGGAGTAACACCATATATTTT. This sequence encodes CASSQVAGWSNTIYF.

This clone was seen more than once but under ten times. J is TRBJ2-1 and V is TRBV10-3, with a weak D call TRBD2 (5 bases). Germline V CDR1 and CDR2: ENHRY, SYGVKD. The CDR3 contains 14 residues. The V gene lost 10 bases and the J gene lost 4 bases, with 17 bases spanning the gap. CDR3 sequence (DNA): TGTGCCAGCCGAGGGAATAGGGTATACAATGAGCAGTTCTTC. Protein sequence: CASRGNRVYNEQFF.